A selection of T cell receptor beta chains follows, all from one sample in a study of OX40 agonist ivuxolimab in advanced cancers. The method was immunoSEQ multiplex PCR; TCRdb's version includes in-frame clones alone and lacks a portion of them. The sample lists more than 30,000 clones; around nine tenths were seen once. Sequencing used CD4+ or CD8+ T cells sorted from blood, obtained in a trial of the OX40 agonist ivuxolimab. The receptors derive from an adult with an advanced solid tumor such as melanoma, head and neck, liver or kidney cancer. Each CDR3 is given with its conserved first and last residue. The D gene is left open where the match is weak.

TRBV19,TRBD1,CASSIVYRGEDEQFF
TRBV4-2,TRBD1,CASSHQGTGKGYTF
TRBV27,TRBD1,CASTRSWRDRGEKLFF
TRBV28,TRBD1,CASSLGTGQGTEAFF
TRBV27,.,CASSSTQDYSYEQYF
TRBV9,TRBD2,CASSAGGEVANSYEQYF
TRBV14,TRBD1,CASSQDWLSRTGREFEQYF
TRBV5-6,.,CASSIPPTEETQYF
TRBV19,TRBD1,CASITISEGAPDTQYF
TRBV7-2,TRBD1,CASSLGPGQGWHDEQFF
TRBV4-2,.,CASSLTFGTDTQYF
TRBV28,.,CASIQRGGSKNIQYF
TRBV6-5,.,CASRGLGQAYEQYF
TRBV27,.,CASSLSGIAKNIQYF
TRBV14,TRBD1,CASRARGQDEQFF